This T cell receptor (beta chain) was sequenced during a study of blood T cell repertoires in COVID-19 (dated by TCRdb to about 2020). Context from the whole study: Samples covering the acute and convalescent phases of COVID-19 were provided by collaborators in the United States, Italy and Spain. The prospective study material was composed of cDNA or gDNA derived from T cells, B-cell-depleted T cells, or PBMCs. The dataset comprised deeply sampled blood TCRbeta repertoires from subjects exposed to, actively infected with, or recovered from COVID-19. A freely available public database, intended as a resource for researchers studying the immune response to SARS-CoV-2, is where the repertoires were released. Samples were obtained from the ongoing ImmuneRACE study (first 160 participants) and from approximately 1,200 subjects provided by 6 global collaborators. The sample metadata nearly always contained a de-identified subject ID, COVID-19 status, age in years and sex. Where HLA class I and class II types were available, the types were taken from metadata supplied by the sample provider, not from assay-based typing. Results the study describes overall, beyond this receptor: Clinical and demographic metadata were provided uncurated, with the amount varying by source and participant.

At the junction V is shortened by 8 bases and J by 0 bases, with 13 bases in between. The CDR3 contains 15 residues, cysteine and phenylalanine counted. The read is trimmed to its CDR3 DNA, 45 bases read in frame from base 1. The germline V gene (reference sequence) provides CDR1 LNHDA and CDR2 SQIVND. Enrolling through a virtual design, the prospective study's participants ranged in age from roughly 18 to 100 years and lived across approximately 25 United States geographic areas. Cohort assignment in the prospective study relied on participant-reported clinical history from a screening survey and a study questionnaire. Recovered participants in ImmuneRACE Cohort 3 were defined by two consecutive negative NP/OP PCR tests, clearance by a healthcare professional, or resolution of symptoms. Each participant in the prospective study had whole blood, serum and a nasopharyngeal or oropharyngeal swab collected by mobile phlebotomists. Additional blood draws and questionnaires over a 2-month period could optionally be provided by prospective study participants. Before DNA extraction, blood samples from the prospective study were shipped at room temperature or frozen.

Notes on this clone: What antigen it recognizes has not been identified. No base quality values were provided; no much bigger clone lies one nucleotide off.

TCRbeta CDR3 regions were amplified from genomic DNA by means of the immunoSEQ Assay, a bias-controlled multiplex PCR. In the authors' own workflow: Within the assay, amplification of reference gene primers was used to estimate how many nucleated cells each sample contained. To quantify the absolute abundance of each unique TCRbeta CDR3 rearrangement, sequence reads were collapsed and filtered. For each sample, productive Simpson clonality was calculated as the square root of Simpson's diversity index across productive rearrangements. TCRdb obtained this table from immuneACCESS and retained in-frame rearrangements with V and J assigned. These tables miss some clones; where compared with another copy, unresolved V genes account for less than half of the shortfall, and the remainder is unexplained. The V and J calls and clone size were taken over from that table, and D and trimming were inferred from the DNA. This sample has about 180,000 clones in its table, and 86% of those were observed once. The leading ten clones occupy roughly 8.7% of the sample.

The chain couples TRBV19 to TRBJ2-2, and the D gene may be TRBD2, 5 bases matching. The source is a woman between 25 and 40 years old who had recovered from COVID-19. The specimen was PBMCs or T cells enriched from blood (not recorded which). The CDR3 protein is CASATSSANTGELFF. The DNA is as follows: TGTGCCAGTGCAACTAGTTCTGCGAACACCGGGGAGCTGTTTTTT.